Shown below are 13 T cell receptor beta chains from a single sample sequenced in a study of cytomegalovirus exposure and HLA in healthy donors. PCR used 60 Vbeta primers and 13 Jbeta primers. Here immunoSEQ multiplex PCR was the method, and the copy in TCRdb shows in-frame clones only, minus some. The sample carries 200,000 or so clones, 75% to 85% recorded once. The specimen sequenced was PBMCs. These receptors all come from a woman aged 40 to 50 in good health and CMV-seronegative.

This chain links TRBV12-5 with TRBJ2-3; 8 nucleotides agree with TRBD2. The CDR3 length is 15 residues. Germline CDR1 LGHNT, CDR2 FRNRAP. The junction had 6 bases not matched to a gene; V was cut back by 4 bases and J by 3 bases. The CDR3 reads CASGSGGRGTDTQYF. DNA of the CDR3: TGTGCTAGTGGTTCGGGGGGGAGGGGAACAGATACGCAGTATTTT.

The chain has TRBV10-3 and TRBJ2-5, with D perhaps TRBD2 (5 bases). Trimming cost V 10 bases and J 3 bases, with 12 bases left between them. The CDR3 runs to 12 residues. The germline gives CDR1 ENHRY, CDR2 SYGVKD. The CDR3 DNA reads TGTGCCACAAAGGAGGTGGAAGAGACCCAGTACTTC. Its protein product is CATKEVEETQYF.

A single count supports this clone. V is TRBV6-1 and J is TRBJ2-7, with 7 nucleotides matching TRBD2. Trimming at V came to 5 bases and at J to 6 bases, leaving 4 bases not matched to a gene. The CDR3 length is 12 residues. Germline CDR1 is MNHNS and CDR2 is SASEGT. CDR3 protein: CASSSLAFEQYF. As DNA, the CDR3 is TGTGCCAGCAGTTCACTAGCGTTCGAGCAGTACTTC.

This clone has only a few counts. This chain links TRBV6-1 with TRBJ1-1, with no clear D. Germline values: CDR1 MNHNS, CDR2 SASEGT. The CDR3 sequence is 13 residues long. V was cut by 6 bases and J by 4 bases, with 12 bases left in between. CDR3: CASSARHRTEAFF. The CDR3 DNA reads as TGTGCCAGCAGCGCACGACACCGCACTGAAGCTTTCTTT.

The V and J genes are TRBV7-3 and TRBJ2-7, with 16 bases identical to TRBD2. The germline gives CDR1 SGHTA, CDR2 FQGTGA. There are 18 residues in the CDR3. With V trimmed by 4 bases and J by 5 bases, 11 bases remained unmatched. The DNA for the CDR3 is TGTGCCAGCAGCTCCTCGGGGGGACTAGCGGGAGGGAACCACGAGCAGTACTTC. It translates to CASSSSGGLAGGNHEQYF.

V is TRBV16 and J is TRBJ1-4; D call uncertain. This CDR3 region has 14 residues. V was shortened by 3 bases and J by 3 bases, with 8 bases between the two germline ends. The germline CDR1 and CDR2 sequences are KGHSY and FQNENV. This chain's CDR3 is CASSQGRANEKLFF. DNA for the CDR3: TGTGCCAGCAGCCAGGGCAGAGCTAATGAAAAACTGTTTTTT.

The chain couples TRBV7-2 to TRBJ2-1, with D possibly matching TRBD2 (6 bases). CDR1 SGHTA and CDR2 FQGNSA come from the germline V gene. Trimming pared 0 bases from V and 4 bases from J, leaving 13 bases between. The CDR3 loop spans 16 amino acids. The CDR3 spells CASSLAGGILYNEQFF. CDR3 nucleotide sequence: TGTGCCAGCAGCTTAGCCGGGGGTATTTTGTACAATGAGCAGTTCTTC.

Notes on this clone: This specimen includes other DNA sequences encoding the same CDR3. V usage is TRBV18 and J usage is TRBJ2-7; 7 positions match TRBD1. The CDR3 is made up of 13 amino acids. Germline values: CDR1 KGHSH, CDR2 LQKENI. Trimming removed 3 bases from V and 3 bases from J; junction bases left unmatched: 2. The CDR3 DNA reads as TGTGCCAGCTCACCCCGGGACAGCTACGAGCAGTACTTC. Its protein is CASSPRDSYEQYF.

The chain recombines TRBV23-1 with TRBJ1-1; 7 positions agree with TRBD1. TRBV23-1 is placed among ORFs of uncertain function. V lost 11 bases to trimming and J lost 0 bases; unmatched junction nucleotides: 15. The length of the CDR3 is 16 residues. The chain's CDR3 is CAVVMTGTVVNTEAFF. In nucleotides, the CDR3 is TGCGCCGTGGTAATGACAGGGACGGTCGTGAACACTGAAGCTTTCTTT.

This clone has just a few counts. CDR3 DNA: TGCGCCAGCAGCTTGGGATCAGGACAGCAAGAGACCCAGTACTTC. Translation: CASSLGSGQQETQYF. The rearrangement joins TRBV5-1 to TRBJ2-5; TRBD1 might be the D (6 bases). The CDR3 is made up of 15 amino acids. Germline loops: CDR1 SGHRS, CDR2 YFSETQ. Trimming removed 0 bases from V and 2 bases from J, with 11 bases in between. The full variable domain, rest sourced from reference TRBV5-1 and TRBJ2-5, is KAGVTQTPRYLIKTRGQQVTLSCSPISGHRSVSWYQQTPGQGLQFLFEYFSETQRNKGNFPGRFSGRQFSNSRSEMNVSTLELGDSALYLCASSLGSGQQETQYFGPGTRLLVL.

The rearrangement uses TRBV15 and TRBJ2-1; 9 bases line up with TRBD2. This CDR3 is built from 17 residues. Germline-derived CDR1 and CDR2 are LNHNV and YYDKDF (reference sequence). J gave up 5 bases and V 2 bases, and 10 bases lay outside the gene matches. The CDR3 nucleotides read TGTGCCACCAGCAGACAACTCGCTAGCGGGGTGCACAATGAGCAGTTCTTC. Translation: CATSRQLASGVHNEQFF. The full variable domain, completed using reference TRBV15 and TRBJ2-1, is DAMVIQNPRYQVTQFGKPVTLSCSQTLNHNVMYWYQQKSSQAPKLLFHYYDKDFNNEADTPDNFQSRRPNTSFCFLDIRSPGLGDTAMYLCATSRQLASGVHNEQFFGPGTRLTVL.

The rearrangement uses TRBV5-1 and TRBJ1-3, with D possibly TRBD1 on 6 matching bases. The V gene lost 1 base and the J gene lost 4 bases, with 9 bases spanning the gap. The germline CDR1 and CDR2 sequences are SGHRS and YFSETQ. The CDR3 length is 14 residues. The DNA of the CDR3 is TGCGCCAGCAGCTTGTCGGGGACAGGAAACACCATATATTTT. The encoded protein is CASSLSGTGNTIYF.

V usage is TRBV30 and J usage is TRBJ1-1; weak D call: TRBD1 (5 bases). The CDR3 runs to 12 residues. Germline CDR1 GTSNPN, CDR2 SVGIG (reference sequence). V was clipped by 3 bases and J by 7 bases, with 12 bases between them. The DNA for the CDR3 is TGTGCCTGGAGGGTGGACATCCGTGAAGCTTTCTTT. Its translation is CAWRVDIREAFF.